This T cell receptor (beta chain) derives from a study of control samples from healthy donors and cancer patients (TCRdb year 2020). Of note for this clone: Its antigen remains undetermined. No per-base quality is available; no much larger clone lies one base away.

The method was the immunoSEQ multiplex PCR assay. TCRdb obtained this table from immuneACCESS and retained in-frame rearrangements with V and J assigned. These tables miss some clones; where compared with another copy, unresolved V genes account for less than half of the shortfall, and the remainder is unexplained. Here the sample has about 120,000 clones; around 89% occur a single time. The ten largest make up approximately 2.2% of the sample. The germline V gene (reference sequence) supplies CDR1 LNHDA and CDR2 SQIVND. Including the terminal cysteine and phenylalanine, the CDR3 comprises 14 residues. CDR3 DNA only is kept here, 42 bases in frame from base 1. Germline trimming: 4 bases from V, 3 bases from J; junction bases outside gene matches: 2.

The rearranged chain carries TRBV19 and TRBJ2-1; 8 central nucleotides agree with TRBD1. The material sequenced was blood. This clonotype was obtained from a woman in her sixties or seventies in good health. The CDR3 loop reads CASSRQGFYNEQFF. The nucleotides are TGTGCCAGTAGTAGACAGGGGTTCTACAATGAGCAGTTCTTC.